Listed below are T cell receptor beta chains from one sample, sequenced in a study of blood T cell repertoires in COVID-19. Method: immunoSEQ multiplex PCR; TCRdb's copy keeps in-frame clones and lacks some. The sample carries tens of thousands of clones, around 80% recorded once. Material for sequencing was peripheral blood. Receptors originate from a human donor in a cohort sampled during active COVID-19. CDR3s include the opening cysteine and the closing phenylalanine or tryptophan. A D gene is named only where the DNA matches it firmly. The listing skips clone size in some rows; elsewhere it reads once, few, many or a size class.

J | D | size | V | CDR3 | DNA
TRBJ2-7 | TRBD1 | once | TRBV19 | CASSLPGQGLDEQYF | TGTGCCAGTAGTTTACCGGGACAGGGGTTGGACGAGCAGTACTTC
TRBJ1-4 | TRBD1 | - | TRBV2 | CASKSDRAVEKLFF | TGTGCCAGCAAAAGCGACAGGGCGGTTGAAAAACTGTTTTTT
TRBJ2-1 | TRBD2 | - | TRBV5-4 | CASSSYLAGEQFF | TGTGCCAGCAGCTCTTATTTAGCGGGGGAGCAGTTCTTC
TRBJ1-5 | TRBD1 | - | TRBV27 | CASSSIGQGVWQPQHF | TGTGCCAGCAGTTCAATTGGACAGGGGGTCTGGCAGCCCCAGCATTTT
TRBJ2-6 | - | - | TRBV7-6 | CASSLGAGAPSGANVLTF | TGTGCCAGCAGCTTAGGGGCGGGGGCCCCCTCTGGGGCCAACGTCCTGACTTTC
TRBJ1-5 | TRBD1 | - | TRBV7-2 | CASSERQGINQPQHF | TGTGCCAGCAGCGAACGACAGGGGATAAATCAGCCCCAGCATTTT
TRBJ2-7 | TRBD1 | - | TRBV7-6 | CASSLGTGPSEQYF | TGTGCCAGCAGCCTAGGGACAGGACCAAGCGAGCAGTACTTC
TRBJ2-7 | - | - | TRBV10-3 | CAISETGEQYF | TGTGCCATCAGTGAAACTGGCGAGCAGTACTTC
TRBJ2-3 | TRBD2 | - | TRBV14 | CASSQDPSGVRDTQYF | TGTGCCAGCAGCCAAGATCCCAGCGGGGTCAGAGATACGCAGTATTTT
TRBJ1-4 | TRBD1 | - | TRBV5-4 | CASSSAGGREKLFF | TGTGCCAGCAGCAGCGCAGGGGGCAGGGAAAAACTGTTTTTT
TRBJ2-5 | - | - | TRBV7-9 | CASSRSGSPETQYF | TGTGCCAGCAGCCGTTCCGGGAGCCCGGAGACCCAGTACTTC
TRBJ1-1 | - | - | TRBV6-5 | CASSYGRDTEAFF | TGTGCCAGCAGTTACGGGAGGGACACTGAAGCTTTCTTT
TRBJ2-7 | - | - | TRBV11-2 | CASIKGSGSGDIPYEQYF | TGTGCCAGCATTAAAGGCTCGGGGAGCGGGGACATACCTTACGAGCAGTACTTC
TRBJ1-6 | - | once | TRBV7-9 | CASSLPFEALHF | TGTGCCAGCAGCCTACCATTCGAGGCCCTCCACTTT
TRBJ2-6 | - | - | TRBV11-3 | CASSLALSGANVLTF | TGTGCCAGCAGCTTAGCCCTCTCTGGGGCCAACGTCCTGACTTTC
TRBJ1-5 | TRBD1 | - | TRBV6-5 | CASTETGTNQPQHF | TGTGCCAGCACCGAGACAGGGACGAATCAGCCCCAGCATTTT
TRBJ2-3 | TRBD2 | - | TRBV6-5 | CASSLAGGRTDTQYF | TGTGCCAGCAGCCTAGCGGGTGGGCGCACAGATACGCAGTATTTT
TRBJ2-6 | - | once | TRBV6-5 | CASSFTSSGANVLTF | TGTGCCAGCAGTTTTACATCATCTGGGGCCAACGTCCTGACTTTC
TRBJ2-6 | - | - | TRBV2 | CASSEGRLGGTGTNVLTF | TGTGCCAGCAGTGAGGGGAGGCTAGGTGGTACTGGTACCAACGTCCTGACTTTC
TRBJ2-1 | - | - | TRBV5-1 | CASSLTSGVIYNEQFF | TGCGCCAGCAGCTTGACGAGCGGAGTAATTTACAATGAGCAGTTCTTC
TRBJ2-2 | TRBD1 | once | TRBV7-6 | CASSSTGGRTGELFF | TGTGCCAGCAGCTCGACAGGGGGCAGAACCGGGGAGCTGTTTTTT
TRBJ1-6 | TRBD1 | - | TRBV7-2 | CASSTRDRESPLHF | TGTGCCAGCAGCACCCGGGACAGGGAATCACCCCTCCACTTT
TRBJ1-2 | - | - | TRBV4-3 | CASSQESGPDIYGYTF | TGCGCCAGCAGCCAAGAAAGTGGGCCAGACATCTATGGCTACACCTTC
TRBJ2-1 | - | - | TRBV19 | CASSIGPAGTYNEQFF | TGTGCCAGTAGTATCGGGCCCGCGGGAACCTACAATGAGCAGTTCTTC